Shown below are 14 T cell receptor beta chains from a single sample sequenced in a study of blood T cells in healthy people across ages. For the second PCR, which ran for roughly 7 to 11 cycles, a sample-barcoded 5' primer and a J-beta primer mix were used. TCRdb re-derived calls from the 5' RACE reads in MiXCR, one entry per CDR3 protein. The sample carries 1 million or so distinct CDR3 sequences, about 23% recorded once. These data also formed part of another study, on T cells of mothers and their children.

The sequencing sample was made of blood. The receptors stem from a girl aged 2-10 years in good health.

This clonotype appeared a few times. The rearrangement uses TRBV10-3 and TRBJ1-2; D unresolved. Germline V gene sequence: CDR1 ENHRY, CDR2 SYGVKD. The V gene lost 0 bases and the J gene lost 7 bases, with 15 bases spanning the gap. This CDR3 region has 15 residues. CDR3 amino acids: CAISESPPRSGGYTF. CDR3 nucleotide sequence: TGTGCCATCAGTGAGTCGCCCCCGCGCAGTGGTGGCTACACCTTC.

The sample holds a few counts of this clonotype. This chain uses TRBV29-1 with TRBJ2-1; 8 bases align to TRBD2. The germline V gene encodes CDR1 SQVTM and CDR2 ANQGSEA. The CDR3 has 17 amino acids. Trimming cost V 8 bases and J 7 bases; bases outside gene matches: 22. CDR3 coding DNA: TGCAGCATTACGGGGGGGCTACGGAGTATCAACCTTAATGAGCAGTTCTTC. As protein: CSITGGLRSINLNEQFF.

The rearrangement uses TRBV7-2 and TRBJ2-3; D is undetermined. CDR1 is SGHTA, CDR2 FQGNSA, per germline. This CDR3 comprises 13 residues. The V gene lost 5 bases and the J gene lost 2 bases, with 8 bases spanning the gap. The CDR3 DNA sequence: TGTGCCAGCAGCAGAGAGACCACAGATACGCAGTATTTT. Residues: CASSRETTDTQYF.

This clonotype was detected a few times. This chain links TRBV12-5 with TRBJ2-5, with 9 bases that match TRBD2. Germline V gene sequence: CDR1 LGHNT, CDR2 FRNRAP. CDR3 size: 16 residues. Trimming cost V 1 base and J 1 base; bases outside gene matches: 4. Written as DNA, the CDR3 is TGTGCTAGTGGTTTGGGAGCGGGAGGACTCCAAGAGACCCAGTACTTC. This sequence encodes CASGLGAGGLQETQYF.

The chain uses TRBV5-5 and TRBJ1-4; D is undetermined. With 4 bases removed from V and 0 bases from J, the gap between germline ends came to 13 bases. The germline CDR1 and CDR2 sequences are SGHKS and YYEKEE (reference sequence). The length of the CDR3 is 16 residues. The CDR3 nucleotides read TGTGCCAGCAGCACCCGGGCGGCAGCAACTAATGAAAAACTGTTTTTT. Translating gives CASSTRAAATNEKLFF.

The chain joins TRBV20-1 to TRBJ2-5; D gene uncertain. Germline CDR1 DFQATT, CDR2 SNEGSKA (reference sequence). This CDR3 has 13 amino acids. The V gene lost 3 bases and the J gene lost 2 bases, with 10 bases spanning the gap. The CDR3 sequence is CSASMRVQETQYF. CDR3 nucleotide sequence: TGCAGTGCTAGTATGAGAGTACAAGAGACCCAGTACTTC.

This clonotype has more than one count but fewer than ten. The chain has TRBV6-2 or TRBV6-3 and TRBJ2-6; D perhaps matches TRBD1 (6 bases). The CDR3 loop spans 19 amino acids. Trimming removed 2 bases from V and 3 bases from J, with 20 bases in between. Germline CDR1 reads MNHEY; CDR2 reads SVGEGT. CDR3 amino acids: CASSYHSGVLLIGANVLTF. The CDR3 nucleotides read TGTGCCAGCAGTTACCATTCAGGGGTGCTGTTGATTGGGGCCAACGTCCTGACTTTC.

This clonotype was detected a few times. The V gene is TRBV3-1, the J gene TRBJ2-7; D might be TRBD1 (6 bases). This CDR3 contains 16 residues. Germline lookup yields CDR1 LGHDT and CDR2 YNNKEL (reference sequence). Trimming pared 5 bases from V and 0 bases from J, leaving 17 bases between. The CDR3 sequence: CASSVAQGPGSYEQYF. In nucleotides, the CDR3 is TGTGCCAGCAGCGTTGCACAGGGACCTGGCTCCTACGAGCAGTACTTC.

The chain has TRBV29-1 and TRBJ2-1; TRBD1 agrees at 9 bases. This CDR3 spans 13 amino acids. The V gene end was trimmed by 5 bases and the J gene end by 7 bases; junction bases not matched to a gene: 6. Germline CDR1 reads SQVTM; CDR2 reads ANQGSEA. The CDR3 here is CSVSGTGLNEQFF. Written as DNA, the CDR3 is TGCAGCGTTTCCGGGACAGGGTTGAATGAGCAGTTCTTC.

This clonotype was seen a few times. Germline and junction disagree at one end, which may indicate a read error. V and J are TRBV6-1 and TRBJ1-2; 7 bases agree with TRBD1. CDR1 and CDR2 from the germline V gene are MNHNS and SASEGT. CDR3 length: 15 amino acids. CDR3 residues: CAGSPTDRWNYGYTF. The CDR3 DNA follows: TGTGCCGGCAGTCCCACGGACAGGTGGAACTATGGCTACACCTTC.

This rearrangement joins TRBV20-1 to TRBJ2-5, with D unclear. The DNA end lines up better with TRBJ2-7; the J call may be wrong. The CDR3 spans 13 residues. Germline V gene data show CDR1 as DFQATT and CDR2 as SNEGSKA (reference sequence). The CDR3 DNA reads TGCAGTGCTAGAGGAGGAGTGGACTACGAGCAGTACTTC. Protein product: CSARGGVDYEQYF.

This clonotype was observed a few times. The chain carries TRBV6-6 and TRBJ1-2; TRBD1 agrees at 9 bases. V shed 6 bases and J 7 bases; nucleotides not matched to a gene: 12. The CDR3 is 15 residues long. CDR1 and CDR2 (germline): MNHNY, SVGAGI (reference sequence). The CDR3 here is CASSYTGGRRGGYTF. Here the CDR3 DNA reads TGTGCCAGCAGCTATACAGGGGGCCGACGAGGTGGCTACACCTTC.

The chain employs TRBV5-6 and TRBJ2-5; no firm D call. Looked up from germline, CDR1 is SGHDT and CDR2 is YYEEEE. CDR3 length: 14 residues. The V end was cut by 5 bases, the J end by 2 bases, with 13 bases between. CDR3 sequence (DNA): TGTGCCAGCAGAGACTTAGGGCAGCAAGAGACCCAGTACTTC. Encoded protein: CASRDLGQQETQYF.

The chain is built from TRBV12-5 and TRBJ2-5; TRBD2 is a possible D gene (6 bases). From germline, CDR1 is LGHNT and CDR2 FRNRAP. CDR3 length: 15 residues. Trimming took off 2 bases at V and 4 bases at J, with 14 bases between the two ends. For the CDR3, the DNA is TGTGCTAGTGGTTTGTGGCTCAAGGGAGGAGAGACCCAGTACTTC. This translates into CASGLWLKGGETQYF.